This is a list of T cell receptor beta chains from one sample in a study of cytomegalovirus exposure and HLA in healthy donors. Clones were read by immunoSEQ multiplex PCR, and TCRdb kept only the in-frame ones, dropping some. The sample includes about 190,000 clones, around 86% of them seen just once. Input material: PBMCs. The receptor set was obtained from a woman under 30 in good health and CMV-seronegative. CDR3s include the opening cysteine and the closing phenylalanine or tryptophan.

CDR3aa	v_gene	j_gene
CASSGGRGRFYEKLFF	TRBV28	TRBJ1-4
CASSYSRGGREQYF	TRBV6-5	TRBJ2-7
CASSAHRGNQPQHF	TRBV9	TRBJ1-5
CASRGSGRRSNEQFF	TRBV6-5	TRBJ2-1
CASSSQGSAADTQYF	TRBV6-5	TRBJ2-3
CASSLGQGQTYEQYF	TRBV2	TRBJ2-7
CSSSLEGQGGTGELFF	TRBV7-9	TRBJ2-2
CAVGLAGGGRYEQYF	TRBV30	TRBJ2-7
CASSEVGLQDSQFF	TRBV6-1	TRBJ2-1
CASSQQPDRDYEQYF	TRBV4-2	TRBJ2-7
CASSLVETGNTIYF	TRBV7-8	TRBJ1-3